This note documents a single T cell receptor (beta chain) sequence. Germline-derived CDR1 and CDR2 are LNHDA and SQIVND (reference sequence). CDR3 length: 12 residues. Trimming left V 4 bases short and J 8 bases short, with 11 bases between. Sequencing was performed with immunoSEQ multiplex PCR; in TCRdb, only in-frame clones are kept and a portion is missing. The sample lists tens of thousands of clones, about 91% seen once, with approximately 1.2% in the top ten. The data were taken from a study of T cells in narcolepsy. The clonotype was recovered from a human donor with narcolepsy. This chain joins TRBV19 and TRBJ1-1, with D uncertain. The sample consisted of CD45RA- memory CD4+ T cells from PBMCs. CDR3 amino acids: CASSRGFFEAFF. The CDR3 bases are TGTGCCAGTAGTAGAGGCTTTTTCGAAGCTTTCTTT.